This TCR beta chain was sequenced for a study of a mutant IDH1 vaccine in newly diagnosed glioma (dated by TCRdb to the early 2020s). Study-wide context: Vaccination began 4-6 weeks after radiotherapy alone, or alongside temozolomide cycles in the chemotherapy-containing groups. Of the approximately 35 treated patients, roughly 62% were male and about 40% were female, and the mean age was approximately 40 years. Before enrollment, patients had received standard therapy of radiotherapy alone, temozolomide alone, or radiochemotherapy with temozolomide; most received the combination. The week-35 safety follow-up was designated visit V12, and the week-47 end of study was designated visit V13. Six visits were used for peripheral blood collection: V03 (baseline), V05, V07, V10, V12 and V13. Longitudinal TCRB deep sequencing was performed for some 25 treated patients wherever samples were available for exploratory analyses.

What the work shows at the level of the full study, not this receptor alone: It was noted by the authors that analyses of patient blood samples could not be reproduced owing to sample limitations. PBMC samples for TCRB deep sequencing were selected based on availability. Vaccine-induced immune responses across multiple MHC alleles were detected in around 92% of patients. Pseudoprogression appeared unrelated to alterations in the top peripheral T cell clonotypes detected by TCRB sequencing.

Trimmed from V: 7 bases; trimmed from J: 5 bases; junction bases lacking a gene match: 10. CDR1 and CDR2 are drawn from the germline V gene: SGHVS, FQNEAQ. The cysteine opens and the phenylalanine closes a CDR3 of 15 amino acids. Of the read, only the CDR3 DNA is kept; its 45 bases are in frame from base 1. The time point label here, explained by the study, means: week 35, safety follow-up. A 20-mer mutant IDH1 peptide at 300 micrograms in Montanide made up each vaccine dose, which was injected subcutaneously together with topical imiquimod. Across visits V03 through V10, patients got a total of eight vaccinations, given in weeks 1, 3, 5, 7, 11, 15, 19 and 23. All donors had newly diagnosed IDH1-mutant astrocytomas of WHO grade 3 or 4 that showed loss of nuclear ATRX. The samples were drawn from NOA16, a multicentre, single-arm, open-label phase I trial in Germany that tested a mutant IDH1 peptide vaccine in humans for the first time. Genomic DNA for TCRB sequencing was isolated from EDTA blood with the DNeasy Blood and Tissue Kit.

Regarding this clone: The clone's antigen remains unknown. Base quality data are lacking; no much larger clone is found one base away.

Libraries were constructed by the immunoSEQ multiplex PCR assay. Rearranged TCR beta chain sequences were amplified with the hsTCRB Kit following the manufacturer's protocol. Sequencing of TCRB libraries was carried out on an Illumina MiSeq. On the study's bioinformatics: Demultiplexing, trimming and gene mapping were performed with the kit vendor's proprietary platform. In its TCRdb copy, this immuneACCESS table keeps in-frame sequences only and misses some clones. Where compared with another copy, unresolved V genes explain less than half of these, and the others have no known cause. V and J calls and clone size are those listed in that table; D and trimming were worked out from the DNA. The sample profile shows tens of thousands of clones; about 86% of them were found once. More than 4.5% of the sample rests with the top ten.

The material sequenced was PBMCs, taken from a glioma patient whose treatment included an IDH1 peptide vaccine. Recombination joined TRBV7-8 with TRBJ1-5, with 8 junctional bases fitting TRBD1. The sequence derives from a woman in her forties with glioma. Some clones in this sample may be carry-over from other donors' samples. For the CDR3, the sequence is CASTSGQGQDQPQHF. DNA sequence: TGTGCCAGCACCTCAGGTCAGGGACAGGATCAGCCCCAGCATTTT. Joined to the reference TRBV7-8 and TRBJ1-5 proteins, this CDR3 gives the full variable domain: GAGVSQSPRYKVAKRGQDVALRCDPISGHVSLFWYQQALGQGPEFLTYFQNEAQLDKSGLPSDRFFAERPEGSVSTLKIQRTQQEDSAVYLCASTSGQGQDQPQHFGDGTRLSIL.